These 25 T cell receptor beta chains originate from one sample sequenced in a study of T cells after posttransplantation cyclophosphamide. Cyclophosphamide on days +3 and +4 followed busulfan-fludarabine conditioning and a marrow graft. TCRdb's copy holds only in-frame clones and misses some; the assay was immunoSEQ multiplex PCR. The top ten clones hold 2% to 3% of a sample with under 50,000 clones, 80% to 95% of them seen once. The sequences come from PBMCs, collected roughly 60 days after allogeneic stem cell transplant with posttransplant cyclophosphamide. Receptor source: a male patient aged 55 to 69 who received an allogeneic stem cell transplant from a related donor and was CMV-positive. The graft donor may have contributed some T cells.

There are a few counts of this clone. This sequence joins TRBV14 and TRBJ1-1; 11 bases map to TRBD1. This CDR3 region has 19 residues. CDR1 is SGHDN, CDR2 FVKESK, per germline. The V gene end was trimmed by 1 base and the J gene end by 4 bases; junction bases not matched to a gene: 14. The CDR3 nucleotides read TGTGCCAGCAGCCAAGGGCTCCGGGACAGGGGGGTATTTGGCACTGAAGCTTTCTTT. Protein sequence: CASSQGLRDRGVFGTEAFF.

The rearrangement links TRBV18 to TRBJ1-5; D may be TRBD1 (6 bases). The CDR3 totals 19 residues. Germline lookup yields CDR1 KGHSH and CDR2 LQKENI. Trimming took 3 bases from V and 1 from J, leaving 22 bases between them. The CDR3 sequence is CASSPPTPLLTGSNQPQHF. DNA for the CDR3: TGTGCCAGCTCACCTCCCACCCCTCTATTAACAGGGAGCAATCAGCCCCAGCATTTT.

This clone has only a few counts. J is TRBJ1-3 and V is TRBV11-2; perhaps TRBD1 as D (5 bases). The CDR3 length is 15 residues. Per the germline V gene, CDR1 is SGHAT and CDR2 is FQNNGV. Trimming took off 4 bases at V and 4 bases at J, with 14 bases between the two ends. The CDR3 protein is CASSSRGSGGNTIYF. The CDR3 DNA is TGTGCCAGCAGCTCCCGGGGGTCCGGGGGAAACACCATATATTTT.

The V call is TRBV13, the J call TRBJ1-1; 7 bases line up with TRBD1. V lost 5 bases, J lost 6 bases, and 6 bases stayed unmatched. CDR1 and CDR2 from the germline V gene are PRHDT and FYEKMQ (reference sequence). The CDR3 covers 13 residues. The CDR3 region has the DNA TGTGCCAGCAGCGACGGGACAGTGTCTGAAGCTTTCTTT. It yields the protein CASSDGTVSEAFF.

Only one count was recorded for this clone. The chain carries TRBV4-1 and TRBJ1-2; D is ambiguous. The CDR3 has 17 amino acids. V dropped 4 bases and J dropped 3 bases, with 21 bases sitting between them. Per germline, CDR1 MGHRA and CDR2 YSYEKL. Here the CDR3 reads CASSPMPRLLHYYGYTF. For the CDR3, the DNA is TGCGCCAGCAGCCCCATGCCCCGGTTACTACATTACTATGGCTACACCTTC.

The chain uses TRBV11-2 and TRBJ2-3; D gene ambiguous. CDR1 is SGHAT, CDR2 FQNNGV, per germline. Trimming removed 2 bases from V and 3 bases from J, with 3 bases in between. The CDR3 consists of 12 residues. The CDR3 DNA reads as TGTGCCAGCAGCTTAACTACAGATACGCAGTATTTT. It encodes CASSLTTDTQYF.

The chain carries TRBV5-1 and TRBJ1-1, with D perhaps matching TRBD1 (6 bases). Germline V lookup: CDR1 SGHRS, CDR2 YFSETQ. The CDR3 sequence is 15 residues long. V gave up 7 bases and J gave up 2 bases, with 18 bases separating them. The CDR3 region has the DNA TGCGCCAGCTCCGAACAGGGAATGGTCAACACTGAAGCTTTCTTT. This encodes CASSEQGMVNTEAFF.

The genes are TRBV29-1 and TRBJ1-5; no clear D. Per germline, CDR1 SQVTM and CDR2 ANQGSEA. V gave up 4 bases and J gave up 5 bases, with 12 bases separating them. The CDR3 length is 13 residues. The CDR3, as DNA: TGCAGCGTTGGGTCAGGCAACGATCAGCCCCAGCATTTT. It yields the protein CSVGSGNDQPQHF.

The V and J genes are TRBV4-2 and TRBJ2-6; a possible D gene is TRBD2 (8 bases). The CDR3 covers 21 residues. Germline V lookup: CDR1 LGHNA, CDR2 YNFKEQ. Trimming stripped 0 bases from V and 4 bases from J, with 25 bases between. The CDR3 DNA sequence: TGTGCCAGCAGCCAAGATCAGGGGGAAAGCGGGGGACCTCTGGGGGCCAACGTCCTGACTTTC. It encodes CASSQDQGESGGPLGANVLTF.

J is TRBJ2-3 and V is TRBV18; 9 bases align to TRBD1. J was trimmed by 7 bases and V by 3 bases; bases with no gene match: 23. Germline loops: CDR1 KGHSH, CDR2 LQKENI. This CDR3 spans 20 amino acids. CDR3 sequence: CASSPGTGKRGMLIAHTQYF. DNA of the CDR3: TGTGCCAGCTCACCCGGGACAGGGAAGAGGGGAATGTTGATCGCACATACGCAGTATTTT.

The genes are TRBV4-1 and TRBJ2-3, with 8 bases that match TRBD2. V gave up 4 bases and J gave up 3 bases; unmatched junction bases: 12. Germline V gives CDR1 MGHRA, CDR2 YSYEKL. The CDR3 loop spans 17 amino acids. The CDR3 sequence is CASSPRITSGLTDTQYF. CDR3 nucleotide sequence: TGCGCCAGCAGCCCCCGGATCACTAGCGGCCTGACAGATACGCAGTATTTT.

CDR3 loop: CASSGHRDTEAFF. The CDR3 nucleotides read TGTGCCAGCAGCGGACACAGGGACACTGAAGCTTTCTTT. The chain carries TRBV9 and TRBJ1-1; D is possibly TRBD1 (6 bases). The CDR3 is 13 amino acids. V shed 3 bases and J shed 3 bases, with 9 bases lying between them. Germline loops: CDR1 SGDLS, CDR2 YYNGEE. Complete variable domain (other parts from reference TRBV9 and TRBJ1-1): DSGVTQTPKHLITATGQRVTLRCSPRSGDLSVYWYQQSLDQGLQFLIQYYNGEERAKGNILERFSAQQFPDLHSELNLSSLELGDSALYFCASSGHRDTEAFFGQGTRLTVV.

The chain uses TRBV2 and TRBJ2-1, with 8 bases aligning to TRBD1. This CDR3 spans 16 amino acids. J lost 4 bases, V lost 2 bases, and 7 bases had no gene match. Germline V gene data show CDR1 as SNHLY and CDR2 as FYNNEI. CDR3 residues: CASSENRGAGYNEQFF. The CDR3, as DNA: TGTGCCAGCAGTGAAAACAGGGGGGCGGGTTACAATGAGCAGTTCTTC.

V usage is TRBV2 and J usage is TRBJ2-7; D is ambiguous. Germline CDR1 reads SNHLY; CDR2 reads FYNNEI. The CDR3 contains 14 residues. The V and J ends lost 4 bases and 0 bases respectively, with 10 bases between them. The CDR3 loop reads CASSGSRSSYEQYF. CDR3 DNA sequence: TGTGCCAGCAGTGGCTCAAGGAGCTCCTACGAGCAGTACTTC.

This clone was detected once. The gene calls are TRBV29-1 and TRBJ1-2; TRBD1 is a possible D gene (5 bases). V gave up 7 bases and J gave up 0 bases, with 12 bases separating them. The CDR3 sequence is 13 residues long. The germline CDR1 and CDR2 sequences are SQVTM and ANQGSEA. Written as DNA, the CDR3 is TGCAGCGCCGACAAACAGGCTAACTATGGCTACACCTTC. This encodes CSADKQANYGYTF.

The gene calls are TRBV19 and TRBJ1-4; TRBD1 aligns across 9 bases. CDR1 is LNHDA, CDR2 SQIVND, per germline (reference sequence). J was trimmed by 7 bases and V by 0 bases; bases with no gene match: 3. The CDR3 is made up of 15 amino acids. CDR3 loop: CASSIDGTGSEKLFF. CDR3 nucleotides: TGTGCCAGTAGTATAGACGGGACAGGGAGTGAAAAACTGTTTTTT.

This clone showed up just a few times. The rearrangement uses TRBV10-2 and TRBJ1-3; TRBD1 might be the D (5 bases). CDR3 length: 13 amino acids. The germline gives CDR1 WSHSY, CDR2 SAAADI. The V and J ends lost 6 bases and 3 bases respectively, with 9 bases between them. The CDR3: CASSRVDGNTIYF. In DNA form, the CDR3 reads TGCGCCAGCAGCAGGGTGGATGGAAACACCATATATTTT.

This chain links TRBV5-4 with TRBJ1-6; no reliable D call. CDR3 length: 14 residues. V lost 0 bases and J lost 8, with 9 bases in between. The V gene's germline CDR1 is SGHNT and CDR2 YYREEE (reference sequence). The CDR3 reads CASSLDSEHSPLHF. The CDR3 DNA follows: TGTGCCAGCAGCTTGGACAGTGAACATTCACCCCTCCACTTT.

The gene calls are TRBV18 and TRBJ1-5; a weak D match, TRBD1 (5 bases). Trimming removed 6 bases from V and 9 bases from J, with 15 bases in between. This CDR3 has 13 residues. Per germline, CDR1 KGHSH and CDR2 LQKENI. The CDR3 sequence: CASSLDSSRPQHF. The DNA for the CDR3 is TGTGCCAGCTCCCTTGACAGTTCTCGGCCCCAGCATTTT.

The count of this clone is one. The chain's CDR3 is CASSVLGAGSEKLFF. Here the CDR3 DNA reads TGTGCCAGCAGCGTATTGGGGGCAGGAAGTGAAAAACTGTTTTTT. The genes are TRBV9 and TRBJ1-4; D is possibly TRBD1 (6 bases). Per the germline V gene, CDR1 is SGDLS and CDR2 is YYNGEE. The CDR3 loop spans 15 amino acids. The V end lost 1 base, the J end lost 7 bases, and 14 bases lay between the germline ends.

Comment on this clone: Other nucleotide sequences in the sample specify the same CDR3. The chain couples TRBV18 to TRBJ1-1, with TRBD1 as a possible D gene (6 bases). The germline V gene encodes CDR1 KGHSH and CDR2 LQKENI. This CDR3 has 13 residues. Trimming cost V 3 bases and J 4 bases, with 9 bases left between them. Written as DNA, the CDR3 is TGTGCCAGCTCACCGGACAGAGCCACTGAAGCTTTCTTT. This encodes CASSPDRATEAFF.

The rearrangement uses TRBV18 and TRBJ2-2; the D is unclear. Deletions cut 5 bases from V and 1 base from J, with 8 bases between. The germline V gene encodes CDR1 KGHSH and CDR2 LQKENI. The CDR3 spans 14 residues. In DNA form, the CDR3 reads TGTGCCAGCTCAAGAGGCTGGAACACCGGGGAGCTGTTTTTT. It codes for CASSRGWNTGELFF. Drawing the rest from reference TRBV18 and TRBJ2-2, the complete variable domain is NAGVMQNPRHLVRRRGQEARLRCSPMKGHSHVYWYRQLPEEGLKFMVYLQKENIIDESGMPKERFSAEFPKEGPSILRIQQVVRGDSAAYFCASSRGWNTGELFFGEGSRLTVL.

The V gene is TRBV7-8, the J gene TRBJ2-1; 7 positions agree with TRBD1. V lost 6 bases to trimming and J lost 3 bases; unmatched junction nucleotides: 11. From germline, CDR1 is SGHVS and CDR2 FQNEAQ. CDR3 length: 16 amino acids. The CDR3 DNA reads TGTGCCAGCAGAAGTTCGAGGGACAGTTACTACAATGAGCAGTTCTTC. This sequence encodes CASRSSRDSYYNEQFF.

The J gene is TRBJ1-1, the V gene TRBV29-1, with D uncertain. The CDR3 length is 11 residues. Germline lookup yields CDR1 SQVTM and CDR2 ANQGSEA. Trimming pared 5 bases from V and 1 base from J, leaving 5 bases between. Here the CDR3 reads CSVRGNTEAFF. The CDR3 DNA sequence: TGCAGCGTTCGGGGGAACACTGAAGCTTTCTTT.

V and J are TRBV7-8 and TRBJ2-1; TRBD1 matches at 10 bases. V lost 3 bases to trimming and J lost 7 bases; unmatched junction nucleotides: 6. The germline V gene has CDR1 SGHVS and CDR2 FQNEAQ. The CDR3 runs 15 residues. In DNA, the CDR3 is TGTGCCAGCAGCTTCGGGACAGGGGACTTAAATGAGCAGTTCTTC. Its protein is CASSFGTGDLNEQFF.